Reported below is one T cell receptor (beta chain). The data belong to a study of human T cells and chemical hapten exposure. TCRdb redid the calling of the RACE reads with MiXCR, one entry per CDR3 protein. The repertoire has about 59,000 distinct CDR3 sequences, about 11% of them found once; the top ten carry roughly 4.3%. Time point defined: pre-sensitization, week 0. The treatment here: therapeutic diphenylcyclopropenone sensitization with weekly scalp DPC. Germline-derived CDR1 and CDR2 are LGHDT and YNNKEL (reference sequence). V was pared by 0 bases and J by 6 bases, with 6 bases between. CDR3 length: 13 amino acids.

The chain recombines TRBV3-1 with TRBJ1-5; D is ambiguous. This sample comprised whole blood, obtained in connection with sensitization to the hapten diphenylcyclopropenone (DPC). This receptor was obtained from a woman in her forties with alopecia areata. Some clones in this sample may be carry-over from other donors' samples. The CDR3 loop is CASSQDAGQPQHF. CDR3 in DNA: TGTGCCAGCAGCCAAGATGCGGGTCAGCCCCAGCATTTT.